The 22 T cell receptor beta chains below were found in one sample sequenced in a study of regulatory T cells in long-lasting Graves disease. To make TCR beta libraries, researchers used iRepertoire HTBI primers and Arm-PCR of CDR3 regions. TCRdb fed the multiplex PCR reads into MiXCR, producing one record per CDR3 protein. The data hold about 340,000 distinct CDR3 sequences, with around 19% observed a single time. Time point specified: persistent/refractory GD, antithyroid drugs over 5 years with positive TRAb. Extracted RNA from PBMCs served as the source of the TCR library. The specimen comprised peripheral blood mononuclear cells (PBMCs), sampled when the disease was refractory, from a patient treated with antithyroid drugs. The receptors stem from a female donor with Graves disease.

With regard to this clonotype: This may come from a read error, since a much larger clone is one base off. The chain couples TRBV18 to TRBJ1-1; TRBD1 agrees at 8 bases. Germline V gives CDR1 KGHSH, CDR2 LQKENI. The CDR3 consists of 16 residues. CDR3 protein: CAGSPLTGTGNTEAFF. Here the CDR3 DNA reads TGTGCCGGCTCACCCTTAACCGGGACAGGGAACACTGAAGCTTTCTTT. The whole variable domain, filled in from reference TRBV18 and TRBJ1-1, reads NAGVMQNPRHLVRRRGQEARLRCSPMKGHSHVYWYRQLPEEGLKFMVYLQKENIIDESGMPKERFSAEFPKEGPSILRIQQVVRGDSAAYFCAGSPLTGTGNTEAFFGQGTRLTVV.

This clonotype was seen only a few times. The chain has TRBV7-9 and TRBJ2-7, with D uncertain. The V gene lost 3 bases and the J gene lost 3 bases, with 6 bases spanning the gap. Germline CDR1 is SEHNR and CDR2 is FQNEAQ (reference sequence). CDR3 length: 12 amino acids. The CDR3 bases are TGTGCCAGCAGCTTCGGCCGCTACGAGCAGTACTTC. It yields the protein CASSFGRYEQYF.

This clonotype came up many times. The chain recombines TRBV12-3 or TRBV12-4 with TRBJ2-5; 7 bases map to TRBD1. The CDR3 contains 14 residues. Germline trimming cut 5 bases from V and 2 bases from J; bases unmatched to any gene: 5. This CDR3 reads CASSRDSPQETQYF. DNA for the CDR3: TGTGCCAGCAGTAGGGACAGTCCTCAAGAGACCCAGTACTTC.

Ten or more counts support this clonotype. This sequence joins TRBV7-2 and TRBJ1-1; TRBD1 matches 8 bases. Germline V gene lookup returns CDR1 SGHTA and CDR2 FQGNSA. The CDR3 contains 15 residues. V was clipped by 5 bases and J by 4 bases; unmatched bases: 9. The CDR3, as DNA: TGTGCCAGCAGCCCCATGACAGGGGTTGGCACTGAAGCTTTCTTT. As protein: CASSPMTGVGTEAFF.

This clonotype was seen at least ten times. V is TRBV6-1 and J is TRBJ1-6, with D uncertain. The CDR3 is 11 residues long. V lost 9 bases and J lost 14, with 14 bases in between. The germline V gene has CDR1 MNHNS and CDR2 SASEGT. CDR3 loop: CASGVTGALHF. DNA for the CDR3: TGTGCCAGTGGGGTGACTGGGGCCCTCCACTTT.

The chain uses TRBV5-5 and TRBJ1-5; 7 bases line up with TRBD1. Unmatched junction bases numbered 12, after V lost 3 bases and J lost 0 bases. The CDR3 covers 18 residues. The V gene's germline CDR1 is SGHKS and CDR2 YYEKEE (reference sequence). The chain's CDR3 is CASSWGDSESYSNQPQHF. The CDR3 nucleotides read TGTGCCAGCAGCTGGGGGGACAGCGAATCTTATAGCAATCAGCCCCAGCATTTT.

As to this clonotype: A clone one base away is much larger, so this may be a read error. The genes are TRBV2 and TRBJ1-1; no reliable D call. The CDR3 loop spans 14 amino acids. CDR1 is SNHLY, CDR2 FYNNEI, per germline. Trimming took 6 bases from V and 3 from J, leaving 14 bases between them. CDR3 in DNA: TGTGCCAGCAGGGGCAGGTTTAGGTACACTGAAGCTTTCTTT. Translating it yields CASRGRFRYTEAFF.

This clonotype was counted many times. The chain couples TRBV15 to TRBJ2-7, with 11 positions matching TRBD2. Germline CDR1 reads LNHNV; CDR2 reads YYDKDF (reference sequence). There are 16 residues in the CDR3. Unmatched junction bases numbered 8, after V lost 3 bases and J lost 4 bases. The CDR3 DNA sequence: TGTGCCACCAGCAGTGCAACTAGCGGGAGTAGATACGAGCAGTACTTC. Encoded protein: CATSSATSGSRYEQYF.

This chain uses TRBV19 with TRBJ1-1; no firm D call. CDR1 and CDR2 (germline): LNHDA, SQIVND (reference sequence). V dropped 9 bases and J dropped 0 bases, with 14 bases sitting between them. This CDR3 is 14 amino acids long. The chain's CDR3 is CASQHSTMNTEAFF. CDR3 nucleotide sequence: TGTGCCAGCCAACACTCCACTATGAACACTGAAGCTTTCTTT. The variable domain in full, with the rest retrieved from reference TRBV19 and TRBJ1-1, is DGGITQSPKYLFRKEGQNVTLSCEQNLNHDAMYWYRQDPGQGLRLIYYSQIVNDFQKGDIAEGYSVSREKKESFPLTVTSAQKNPTAFYLCASQHSTMNTEAFFGQGTRLTVV.

There are many counts of this clonotype. This rearrangement joins TRBV5-1 to TRBJ1-5, with D hard to call. The CDR3 covers 13 residues. Trimming left V 5 bases short and J 4 bases short, with 10 bases between. Per the germline V gene, CDR1 is SGHRS and CDR2 is YFSETQ. In DNA form, the CDR3 reads TGCGCCAGCAGTACGGACGGAAATCAGCCCCAGCATTTT. This codes for CASSTDGNQPQHF.

This clonotype was counted many times. This chain connects TRBV28 to TRBJ2-5, with a tentative D call TRBD2 (6 bases). Germline values: CDR1 MDHEN, CDR2 SYDVKM. The CDR3 has 15 amino acids. With 6 bases removed from V and 7 bases from J, the gap between germline ends came to 21 bases. The CDR3 spells CASSRGTAGVGTQYF. CDR3 DNA: TGTGCCAGCAGCCGGGGGACTGCCGGGGTAGGGACCCAGTACTTC. Together with reference TRBV28 and TRBJ2-5, the CDR3 gives the full variable domain: DVKVTQSSRYLVKRTGEKVFLECVQDMDHENMFWYRQDPGLGLRLIYFSYDVKMKEKGDIPEGYSVSREKKERFSLILESASTNQTSMYLCASSRGTAGVGTQYFGPGTRLLVL.

The table lists this clonotype with many counts. The chain has TRBV7-2 and TRBJ2-7; 9 positions match TRBD2. This CDR3 has 16 amino acids. CDR1 is SGHTA and CDR2 is FQGNSA in the germline V gene. V gave up 1 base and J gave up 2 bases; unmatched junction bases: 6. The DNA for the CDR3 is TGTGCCAGCAGCTTAGTTGGAGCGGGGGGCCCCTACGAGCAGTACTTC. Translation gives CASSLVGAGGPYEQYF.

J is TRBJ2-5 and V is TRBV11-2; 8 bases match TRBD1. V shed 5 bases, J shed 4 bases, and the junction held 6 bases outside the gene matches. CDR1 and CDR2 (germline): SGHAT, FQNNGV. The CDR3 has 14 amino acids. In nucleotides, the CDR3 is TGTGCCAGCAGCCCTAGGACAGGGACAGAGACCCAGTACTTC. This sequence encodes CASSPRTGTETQYF.

There are many counts of this clonotype. The chain uses TRBV7-9 and TRBJ2-5; D may be TRBD1 (5 bases). Trimming stripped 0 bases from V and 0 bases from J, with 8 bases between. CDR1 and CDR2 (germline): SEHNR, FQNEAQ (reference sequence). This CDR3 has 15 residues. CDR3 in DNA: TGTGCCAGCAGCTTAGCGCACAGGAACCAAGAGACCCAGTACTTC. Amino acids: CASSLAHRNQETQYF.

The chain has TRBV27 and TRBJ2-7; D gene uncertain. This CDR3 comprises 13 residues. V shed 0 bases and J shed 3 bases, with 6 bases lying between them. The V gene's germline CDR1 is MNHEY and CDR2 SMNVEV (reference sequence). CDR3 loop: CASSLSPGYEQYF. The CDR3 region has the DNA TGTGCCAGCAGTTTATCGCCCGGCTACGAGCAGTACTTC.

CDR3 in amino acids: CASSFSTGQETQYF. DNA for the CDR3: TGTGCCAGCAGTTTTTCTACAGGACAAGAGACCCAGTACTTC. This chain links TRBV12-3 or TRBV12-4 with TRBJ2-5, with D perhaps TRBD1 (5 bases). The length of the CDR3 is 14 residues. Trimming left V 3 bases short and J 2 bases short, with 10 bases between.

There are a few counts of this clonotype. This chain links TRBV5-8 with TRBJ2-7, with unresolved D. CDR1 and CDR2 (germline): SGHTS, YDEGEE. With 5 bases removed from V and 5 bases from J, the gap between germline ends came to 11 bases. The CDR3 length is 12 residues. The chain's CDR3 is CASSFWVDEQYF. Written as DNA, the CDR3 is TGTGCCAGCAGTTTCTGGGTGGACGAGCAGTACTTC.

This clonotype came up many times. The chain couples TRBV6-1 to TRBJ2-7; the D gene is possibly TRBD2 (6 bases). Between the trimmed V and J ends, which lost 1 base and 0 bases, there was a span of 13 bases. The CDR3 extends over 16 amino acids. The V gene's germline CDR1 is MNHNS and CDR2 SASEGT. CDR3 loop: CASSEVVQRASYEQYF. In nucleotides, the CDR3 is TGTGCCAGCAGTGAAGTAGTCCAGCGGGCCTCCTACGAGCAGTACTTC.

The chain has TRBV28 and TRBJ2-3; the D is unclear. V lost 5 bases and J lost 6, with 9 bases in between. CDR3 length: 12 amino acids. Germline CDR1 MDHEN, CDR2 SYDVKM. The CDR3 loop is CASSQVGDTQYF. CDR3 in DNA: TGTGCCAGCAGTCAAGTCGGGGATACGCAGTATTTT.

This clonotype came up a few times. The rearrangement uses TRBV5-6 and TRBJ2-7; unclear D gene. The germline V gene has CDR1 SGHDT and CDR2 YYEEEE. The CDR3 is 12 residues long. V lost 3 bases to trimming and J lost 5 bases, with 9 bases between them. The CDR3 loop is CASSSLVNEQYF. In nucleotides, the CDR3 is TGTGCCAGCAGCTCTCTAGTAAACGAGCAGTACTTC.

This clonotype has a count of ten or more. This rearrangement joins TRBV12-3 or TRBV12-4 to TRBJ2-5, with TRBD2 matching over 9 bases. J lost 5 bases, V lost 8 bases, and 3 bases had no gene match. This CDR3 spans 12 amino acids. The CDR3 bases are TGTGCCAGCGGGACTAGCCCGGAGACCCAGTACTTC. Translated, it gives CASGTSPETQYF.

This clonotype has a handful of counts. The chain employs TRBV4-1 and TRBJ1-1; D call uncertain. The germline CDR1 and CDR2 sequences are MGHRA and YSYEKL. Trimming cost V 5 bases and J 6 bases, with 16 bases left between them. CDR3 length equals 14 residues. CDR3 DNA: TGCGCCAGCAGCAATAGAGGGAAGTCGGCTGAAGCTTTCTTT. Residues: CASSNRGKSAEAFF.